This passage covers 29 T cell receptor beta chains from one sample sequenced in a study of T cell clones after liver transplantation. Sequenced by immunoSEQ multiplex PCR; TCRdb stores in-frame clones only, minus some. The sample records 60,000 or so clones, roughly two thirds being singletons. The source was CD4+ T cells from blood, collected before liver transplant. The receptors were gathered from a human donor who received a liver transplant.

There are a few counts of this clone. The V call is TRBV28, the J call TRBJ1-4; tentatively, D is TRBD1 (5 bases). The CDR3 sequence is 14 residues long. Germline values: CDR1 MDHEN, CDR2 SYDVKM. V was shortened by 2 bases and J by 11 bases, with 15 bases between the two germline ends. The CDR3: CASSLPATQGKLFF. For the CDR3, the DNA is TGTGCCAGCAGTTTACCCGCGACCCAGGGTAAACTGTTTTTT.

The chain combines TRBV2 with TRBJ1-1, with a weak D call TRBD1 (6 bases). V was shortened by 6 bases and J by 7 bases, with 21 bases between the two germline ends. The germline V gene has CDR1 SNHLY and CDR2 FYNNEI. The CDR3 is 15 amino acids. The CDR3 DNA is TGTGCCAGCAGCGACGGTAAGACAGGAGTCGTTGAAGCTTTCTTT. Its protein is CASSDGKTGVVEAFF.

This clone was seen only a few times. The genes are TRBV27 and TRBJ2-7; a weak D match, TRBD1 (5 bases). This CDR3 region has 14 residues. Germline V gene sequence: CDR1 MNHEY, CDR2 SMNVEV (reference sequence). V lost 2 bases and J 2 bases, leaving 10 bases between the germline ends. This CDR3 reads CASSLQVRAYEQYF. CDR3 nucleotide sequence: TGTGCCAGCAGTTTACAGGTCAGGGCCTACGAGCAGTACTTC.

This clone has just one count. The CDR3 is CASSSPGQVSGFGYTF. Written as DNA, the CDR3 is TGTGCCAGCAGCTCACCGGGACAGGTCTCAGGTTTTGGCTACACCTTC. The rearrangement links TRBV14 to TRBJ1-2; 8 bases match TRBD1. With 5 bases clipped from V and 7 bases from J, the junction kept 15 bases outside the gene matches. The CDR3 is made up of 16 amino acids. Per germline, CDR1 SGHDN and CDR2 FVKESK.

The chain joins TRBV5-1 to TRBJ2-3, with 11 bases fitting TRBD2. V lost 0 bases, J lost 0 bases, and 3 bases stayed unmatched. There are 17 residues in the CDR3. The V gene's germline CDR1 is SGHRS and CDR2 YFSETQ. CDR3 sequence reads: CASSLAPSGGSTDTQYF. The CDR3 DNA sequence: TGCGCCAGCAGCTTGGCCCCTAGCGGGGGGAGCACAGATACGCAGTATTTT.

This clone was observed a few times. V usage is TRBV10-2 and J usage is TRBJ2-2; 9 bases map to TRBD2. This CDR3 contains 15 residues. Germline CDR1 reads WSHSY; CDR2 reads SAAADI. Germline trimming cut 6 bases from V and 4 bases from J; bases unmatched to any gene: 6. CDR3 in amino acids: CASRLAGSSTGELFF. The DNA of the CDR3 is TGCGCCAGCAGGCTAGCGGGGTCGAGCACCGGGGAGCTGTTTTTT.

In nucleotides, the CDR3 is TGTGCCAGCAGCTCACAGGGAGGGGAGACCCAGTACTTC. This encodes CASSSQGGETQYF. The rearrangement joins TRBV7-9 to TRBJ2-5; maybe TRBD2 (7 bases). V gave up 4 bases and J gave up 5 bases, with 11 bases separating them. This CDR3 comprises 13 residues. Per germline, CDR1 SEHNR and CDR2 FQNEAQ (reference sequence).

The rearrangement links TRBV2 to TRBJ1-6, with 8 nucleotides matching TRBD1. The CDR3 consists of 14 residues. The germline V gene encodes CDR1 SNHLY and CDR2 FYNNEI. V gave up 6 bases and J gave up 5 bases; unmatched junction bases: 3. The CDR3 bases are TGTGCCAGCAGCTGGGGACAGGATAATTCACCCCTCCACTTT. Protein product: CASSWGQDNSPLHF.

V is TRBV10-1 and J is TRBJ2-5; 9 bases match TRBD2. Germline V gene sequence: CDR1 WNHNN, CDR2 SYGVQD (reference sequence). The CDR3 is made up of 15 amino acids. Unmatched junction bases numbered 6, after V lost 2 bases and J lost 5 bases. The CDR3 DNA reads TGCGCCAGCAGTGAGGGTAGCGGGGGTCGGGAGACCCAGTACTTC. This translates into CASSEGSGGRETQYF.

The DNA for the CDR3 is TGTGCCAGCAATCGGAGGAGAACTAATGAAAAACTGTTTTTT. It codes for CASNRRRTNEKLFF. This chain links TRBV2 with TRBJ1-4; D is uncertain. Germline assignment: CDR1 SNHLY and CDR2 FYNNEI. The CDR3 loop spans 14 amino acids. Trimming took off 7 bases at V and 1 base at J, with 10 bases between the two ends.

The chain employs TRBV7-9 and TRBJ2-3; 10 nucleotides align to TRBD2. The CDR3 sequence is 18 residues long. CDR1 and CDR2 from the germline V gene are SEHNR and FQNEAQ (reference sequence). After removal of 1 base from V and 3 bases from J, the junction contained 10 bases not matched to a gene. CDR3 coding DNA: TGTGCCAGCAGCTTAGGAAAGGGACTAGCGAGAGTAACAGATACGCAGTATTTT. Amino acid sequence: CASSLGKGLARVTDTQYF.

The chain uses TRBV4-1 and TRBJ2-7; D is perhaps TRBD2 (5 bases). Germline CDR1 reads MGHRA; CDR2 reads YSYEKL. The CDR3 is 18 amino acids. V lost 0 bases and J 3 bases, leaving 21 bases between the germline ends. CDR3 bases: TGCGCCAGCAGCCAAGAAATGAGGGCCTACGGTATCAACTACGAGCAGTACTTC. Translation gives CASSQEMRAYGINYEQYF.

This clone was observed a few times. The chain has TRBV4-2 and TRBJ2-3; tentatively, D is TRBD2 (6 bases). Germline V gene sequence: CDR1 LGHNA, CDR2 YNFKEQ. This CDR3 region has 15 residues. Trimming pared 4 bases from V and 1 base from J, leaving 12 bases between. The DNA for the CDR3 is TGTGCCAGCAGCCGGGGCAGGGAGGGCACAGATACGCAGTATTTT. It translates to CASSRGREGTDTQYF.

This chain connects TRBV6-1 to TRBJ1-5; 7 nucleotides align to TRBD1. The ends lost 5 bases at V and 6 bases at J; junction bases unmatched: 7. Germline CDR1 and CDR2: MNHNS and SASEGT. The CDR3 extends over 14 amino acids. The CDR3 loop reads CASSLQGTGQPQHF. The DNA of the CDR3 is TGTGCCAGCAGTCTACAGGGGACGGGTCAGCCCCAGCATTTT.

The V and J genes are TRBV19 and TRBJ1-4; D unresolved. CDR3 length equals 13 residues. Germline V CDR1 and CDR2: LNHDA, SQIVND (reference sequence). The V end lost 5 bases, the J end lost 7 bases, and 11 bases lay between the germline ends. The CDR3 sequence: CASSPAIFEKLFF. The CDR3 nucleotides are TGTGCCAGTAGTCCCGCGATCTTTGAAAAACTGTTTTTT.

The chain links TRBV5-5 to TRBJ1-1, with D perhaps TRBD1 (5 bases). V shed 2 bases and J shed 10 bases, with 15 bases lying between them. The CDR3 has 13 residues. Looked up from germline, CDR1 is SGHKS and CDR2 is YYEKEE (reference sequence). The CDR3 loop is CASSLGDRERAFF. In DNA, the CDR3 is TGTGCCAGCAGCTTAGGGGACCGGGAGAGAGCTTTCTTT.

V gene TRBV28 combines with J gene TRBJ2-3, with a weak D call TRBD1 (6 bases). V shed 4 bases and J shed 1 base, with 15 bases lying between them. The CDR3 runs to 16 residues. From germline, CDR1 is MDHEN and CDR2 SYDVKM. The chain's CDR3 is CASSYPDRTGTDTQYF. The CDR3 region has the DNA TGTGCCAGCAGTTACCCGGACAGAACTGGCACAGATACGCAGTATTTT.

This clone was seen a few times. The V gene is TRBV28, the J gene TRBJ1-2, with TRBD1 as a possible D gene (6 bases). CDR1 is MDHEN and CDR2 is SYDVKM in the germline V gene. CDR3 length: 13 amino acids. Trimming stripped 9 bases from V and 4 bases from J, with 15 bases between. The chain's CDR3 is CASGTPLFYGYTF. The DNA for the CDR3 is TGTGCCAGTGGGACACCGCTTTTCTATGGCTACACCTTC.

The chain employs TRBV6-5 and TRBJ1-1; tentative D call: TRBD1 (6 bases). V shed 5 bases and J shed 8 bases, with 12 bases lying between them. Germline CDR1 MNHEY, CDR2 SVGAGI. The CDR3 sequence is 12 residues long. DNA for the CDR3: TGTGCCAGCAGTGGGGACACGGTCGAAGCTTTCTTT. Translated: CASSGDTVEAFF.

The chain carries TRBV27 and TRBJ2-4, with 7 bases identical to TRBD1. J was trimmed by 0 bases and V by 8 bases; bases with no gene match: 13. CDR1 and CDR2 from the germline V gene are MNHEY and SMNVEV (reference sequence). The length of the CDR3 is 17 residues. CDR3 DNA: TGTGCCAGCGGGACCCTAAACAGGGGACGAGCCAAAAACATTCAGTACTTC. Encoded protein: CASGTLNRGRAKNIQYF.

The gene calls are TRBV7-3 and TRBJ2-1, with 7 bases identical to TRBD2. Trimming at V came to 4 bases and at J to 4 bases, leaving 4 bases not matched to a gene. The CDR3 has 14 amino acids. CDR1 is SGHTA, CDR2 FQGTGA, per germline. The CDR3: CASSSGGYYNEQFF. The CDR3 region has the DNA TGTGCCAGCAGCTCCGGGGGGTATTACAATGAGCAGTTCTTC.

The rearrangement links TRBV6-1 to TRBJ2-3; the match to TRBD1 covers 9 bases. In germline, CDR1 is MNHNS, CDR2 SASEGT. V was clipped by 5 bases and J by 3 bases; unmatched bases: 6. The CDR3 has 15 amino acids. The DNA of the CDR3 is TGTGCCAGCAGTAGGGGGGACAGGGATACAGATACGCAGTATTTT. Translation gives CASSRGDRDTDTQYF.

The chain couples TRBV5-5 to TRBJ1-5, with D hard to call. The germline V and J ends were trimmed by 4 bases and 0 bases, with 14 bases remaining between them. This CDR3 has 16 amino acids. Germline V lookup: CDR1 SGHKS, CDR2 YYEKEE (reference sequence). CDR3 sequence reads: CASSRGNTGSNQPQHF. The CDR3 DNA follows: TGTGCCAGCAGCCGAGGAAATACGGGTAGCAATCAGCCCCAGCATTTT.

This clone was found once. The V gene is TRBV6-1, the J gene TRBJ1-6, with 7 bases lining up with TRBD1. The germline V gene has CDR1 MNHNS and CDR2 SASEGT. J gave up 9 bases and V 6 bases, and 8 bases lay outside the gene matches. The CDR3 covers 14 residues. Here the CDR3 reads CASSQGTVSSPLHF. The CDR3 DNA follows: TGTGCCAGCAGCCAGGGGACAGTAAGTTCACCCCTCCACTTT.

The V gene is TRBV27, the J gene TRBJ2-7; 7 bases are shared with TRBD2. This CDR3 comprises 14 residues. Germline V gene sequence: CDR1 MNHEY, CDR2 SMNVEV (reference sequence). V was clipped by 3 bases and J by 0 bases; unmatched bases: 2. CDR3 protein: CASSFRTSSYEQYF. The CDR3 DNA follows: TGTGCCAGCAGTTTTCGGACTAGCTCCTACGAGCAGTACTTC.

As concerns this clone: The junction departs from germline at one end; a sequencing error may be responsible. The V call is TRBV5-1, the J call TRBJ2-3, with 8 bases lining up with TRBD2. Germline assignment: CDR1 SGHRS and CDR2 YFSETQ. The CDR3 is 15 amino acids. Here the CDR3 DNA reads TGCGCCAGCAGCCAGACGACGACGCCCACTAGCGGCCGGGATTTT. As protein: CASSQTTTPTSGRDF.

The chain employs TRBV13 and TRBJ1-4; D is ambiguous. The V and J ends lost 5 bases and 3 bases respectively, with 22 bases between them. Germline values: CDR1 PRHDT, CDR2 FYEKMQ (reference sequence). This CDR3 contains 18 residues. The CDR3 loop reads CASSQINWRARANEKLFF. CDR3 nucleotides: TGTGCCAGCAGCCAAATAAATTGGAGGGCTCGGGCTAATGAAAAACTGTTTTTT. The entire variable domain, with the rest obtained from reference TRBV13 and TRBJ1-4, is as follows: AAGVIQSPRHLIKEKRETATLKCYPIPRHDTVYWYQQGPGQDPQFLISFYEKMQSDKGSIPDRFSAQQFSDYHSELNMSSLELGDSALYFCASSQINWRARANEKLFFGSGTQLSVL.

Only a few counts were recorded for this clone. The J gene is TRBJ1-2, the V gene TRBV25-1; 8 nucleotides match TRBD1. V was pared by 8 bases and J by 2 bases, with 10 bases of the junction left unmatched. Germline V gives CDR1 MGHDK, CDR2 SYGVNS. The CDR3 is 15 amino acids. The CDR3 reads CASLGSGGYNYGYTF. In DNA form, the CDR3 reads TGTGCCAGCCTCGGCTCAGGGGGCTACAACTATGGCTACACCTTC.

This clone showed up just a few times. The chain recombines TRBV4-1 with TRBJ1-5, with D uncertain. Deletions cut 0 bases from V and 7 bases from J, with 7 bases between. CDR3 size: 13 residues. Looked up from germline, CDR1 is MGHRA and CDR2 is YSYEKL. The CDR3, as DNA: TGCGCCAGCAGCCAAGATTCGAGGCAGCCCCAGCATTTT. It encodes CASSQDSRQPQHF.